These 24 T cell receptor beta chains share one sample of origin, sequenced in a study of CD8 T cells in ankylosing spondylitis (dated by TCRdb to the late 2010s). These receptors are not linked to any known antigen. Libraries were prepared through 5' RACE. The instrument was an Illumina HiSeq 2500. The raw public reads went through TCRdb reprocessing: fastp at Q25, MiXCR clone calling, in-frame beta chains kept. Here each entry gathers all rows of one CDR3 protein and keeps the most common genes and DNA. Recorded for this sample are 220,000 or so distinct CDR3 sequences; about 17% of them occurred a single time. The ten top clones hold about 42% of the sample. General conclusions and limits of the study: Blood from ankylosing spondylitis patients appeared to be characterized by a TCR beta motif composed of 7 to 9 highly homologous amino acid variants.

Sequencing was done on a sample of blood, either unsorted or a sorted T cell fraction (not recorded which). The receptors shown here come from a male donor with ankylosing spondylitis.

The chain has TRBV12-3 or TRBV12-4 and TRBJ2-1, with D uncertain. V was pared by 5 bases and J by 3 bases, with 14 bases between. This CDR3 region has 15 residues. The CDR3, as DNA: TGTGCCAGCAGTCGGGTTGTCAGTCTCTACAATGAGCAGTTCTTC. As protein: CASSRVVSLYNEQFF.

This clonotype has a handful of counts. The chain has TRBV7-9 and TRBJ2-5, with TRBD1 identical over 7 bases. This CDR3 is built from 15 residues. Germline loops: CDR1 SEHNR, CDR2 FQNEAQ (reference sequence). V lost 5 bases and J lost 2; bases outside the gene matches: 8. The CDR3 is CASSPRDSLQETQYF. The CDR3 bases are TGTGCCAGCAGCCCCAGGGACAGTCTTCAAGAGACCCAGTACTTC.

In this sample, this clonotype turned up a few times. The V call is TRBV11-1, the J call TRBJ1-1; no definite D call. The V end lost 3 bases, the J end lost 7 bases, and 12 bases lay between the germline ends. Germline V gives CDR1 SGHAT, CDR2 FQDESV (reference sequence). The CDR3 sequence is 13 residues long. CDR3 bases: TGTGCCAGCAGCTTTCCCAACACCAATGAAGCTTTCTTT. This codes for CASSFPNTNEAFF.

This clonotype was detected many times. CDR3: CASSEARASDPYGYTF. As DNA, the CDR3 is TGTGCCAGCAGTGAAGCGAGGGCGTCAGACCCCTATGGCTACACCTTC. The V call is TRBV2, the J call TRBJ1-2; D remains ambiguous. The germline gives CDR1 SNHLY, CDR2 FYNNEI. Trimming left V 0 bases short and J 4 bases short, with 15 bases between. The CDR3 length is 16 residues.

This clonotype was picked up a small number of times. The rearrangement joins TRBV6-5 to TRBJ2-1; D perhaps matches TRBD1 (6 bases). V lost 6 bases, J lost 0 bases, and 9 bases lay in between. The V gene's germline CDR1 is MNHEY and CDR2 SVGAGI. This CDR3 spans 14 amino acids. The CDR3 region has the DNA TGTGCCAGCAGCTACAGGGACTCCTACAATGAGCAGTTCTTC. Translated, it gives CASSYRDSYNEQFF.

The chain couples TRBV12-3 or TRBV12-4 to TRBJ2-7; a possible D gene is TRBD1 (6 bases). V dropped 10 bases and J dropped 4 bases, with 17 bases sitting between them. The CDR3 is 13 amino acids. The CDR3 here is CATAKGEPYEQYF. Written as DNA, the CDR3 is TGTGCCACCGCCAAGGGGGAACCTTACGAGCAGTACTTC.

This clonotype was found a few times. The chain combines TRBV4-1 with TRBJ2-1; 13 bases agree with TRBD2. The CDR3 totals 17 residues. CDR1 and CDR2 from the germline V gene are MGHRA and YSYEKL. With 3 bases clipped from V and 7 bases from J, the junction kept 9 bases outside the gene matches. CDR3 residues: CASSQRKGTSGANEQFF. CDR3 bases: TGCGCCAGCAGCCAGCGCAAAGGGACTAGCGGGGCTAATGAGCAGTTCTTC.

This rearrangement joins TRBV7-9 to TRBJ1-3; D unclear. Looked up from germline, CDR1 is SEHNR and CDR2 is FQNEAQ (reference sequence). Trimming stripped 5 bases from V and 0 bases from J, with 8 bases between. The CDR3 length is 14 residues. The CDR3 here is CASSRDLSGNTIYF. CDR3 bases: TGTGCCAGCAGCCGAGACCTCTCTGGAAACACCATATATTTT.

This clonotype has a count of ten or more. V gene TRBV11-2 combines with J gene TRBJ1-4, with D perhaps matching TRBD1 (6 bases). CDR1 and CDR2 from the germline V gene are SGHAT and FQNNGV. Deletions cut 4 bases from V and 4 bases from J, with 19 bases between. The CDR3 spans 17 residues. This CDR3 reads CASSSDRSLNFNEKLFF. CDR3 DNA: TGTGCCAGCAGCTCTGACAGGTCCCTCAACTTTAATGAAAAACTGTTTTTT. The variable domain in full, with the rest retrieved from reference TRBV11-2 and TRBJ1-4, is EAGVAQSPRYKIIEKRQSVAFWCNPISGHATLYWYQQILGQGPKLLIQFQNNGVVDDSQLPKDRFSAERLKGVDSTLKIQPAKLEDSAVYLCASSSDRSLNFNEKLFFGSGTQLSVL.

This clonotype was recorded a few times. V usage is TRBV20-1 and J usage is TRBJ2-5, with 11 positions matching TRBD2. Germline CDR1 DFQATT, CDR2 SNEGSKA (reference sequence). V was pared by 6 bases and J by 2 bases, with 8 bases of the junction left unmatched. This CDR3 comprises 15 residues. The CDR3 bases are TGCAGTGCCGCAGTAGCGGGGGGGGGGCAAGAGACCCAGTACTTC. It yields the protein CSAAVAGGGQETQYF.

V is TRBV29-1 and J is TRBJ1-4, with D tentatively TRBD1 (6 bases). This CDR3 is built from 13 residues. Germline lookup yields CDR1 SQVTM and CDR2 ANQGSEA. V lost 3 bases to trimming and J lost 5 bases, with 10 bases between them. The CDR3 region is CSVDGGFNEKLFF. CDR3 in DNA: TGCAGCGTTGACGGGGGCTTCAATGAAAAACTGTTTTTT.

This clonotype was detected only a few times. The chain links TRBV7-9 to TRBJ1-1; maybe TRBD1 (5 bases). V was shortened by 4 bases and J by 7 bases, with 13 bases between the two germline ends. This CDR3 has 13 amino acids. Germline values: CDR1 SEHNR, CDR2 FQNEAQ (reference sequence). The CDR3 sequence is CASSWGPTYEAFF. The CDR3 nucleotides read TGTGCCAGCAGCTGGGGACCGACTTATGAAGCTTTCTTT.

The chain employs TRBV27 and TRBJ1-2, with unresolved D. Germline CDR1 reads MNHEY; CDR2 reads SMNVEV (reference sequence). The CDR3 loop spans 13 amino acids. The V gene lost 5 bases and the J gene lost 0 bases, with 7 bases spanning the gap. CDR3 bases: TGTGCCAGCAGTCAGGTAGCTAACTATGGCTACACCTTC. This sequence encodes CASSQVANYGYTF.

This clonotype showed up many times. The chain is built from TRBV7-9 and TRBJ2-7; no clear D gene. CDR1 is SEHNR, CDR2 FQNEAQ, per germline (reference sequence). The CDR3 has 12 residues. V gave up 2 bases and J gave up 1 base, with 3 bases separating them. DNA of the CDR3: TGTGCCAGCAGCTTAATGTCCTACGAGCAGTACTTC. This translates into CASSLMSYEQYF.

This clonotype showed up just a few times. The chain has TRBV12-3 or TRBV12-4 and TRBJ2-7; D is undetermined. Trimming shortened V by 6 bases and J by 0 bases, and 15 bases separated the two germline ends. This CDR3 region has 15 residues. CDR3: CASSTTPISSYEQYF. Here the CDR3 DNA reads TGTGCCAGCAGCACGACACCGATTAGCTCCTACGAGCAGTACTTC.

J is TRBJ2-2 and V is TRBV3-1, with 8 bases matching TRBD2. The CDR3 covers 18 residues. Germline V gene lookup returns CDR1 LGHDT and CDR2 YNNKEL (reference sequence). Unmatched junction bases numbered 10, after V lost 1 base and J lost 3 bases. In DNA, the CDR3 is TGTGCCAGCAGCCAAGTGGTCCGTCGGGAGGGTGACACCGGGGAGCTGTTTTTT. Translation gives CASSQVVRREGDTGELFF.

The chain links TRBV28 to TRBJ1-2, with TRBD1 as a possible D gene (5 bases). Germline V gene data show CDR1 as MDHEN and CDR2 as SYDVKM. V lost 5 bases and J lost 5, with 18 bases in between. The CDR3 is 15 amino acids. The CDR3 sequence: CASSQPDSFLYGYTF. The CDR3 nucleotides are TGTGCCAGCAGTCAACCAGACAGTTTCTTGTATGGCTACACCTTC.

This clonotype has only a few counts. The chain is built from TRBV12-3 or TRBV12-4 and TRBJ2-2; D gene uncertain. This CDR3 has 15 residues. Trimming took 3 bases from V and 0 from J, leaving 8 bases between them. Here the CDR3 reads CASSFFPANTGELFF. CDR3 DNA sequence: TGTGCCAGCAGTTTTTTCCCCGCGAACACCGGGGAGCTGTTTTTT.

This clonotype was found a few times. The gene calls are TRBV12-3 or TRBV12-4 and TRBJ2-7, with 7 bases matching TRBD2. V trimming: 6 bases; J trimming: 3 bases; junction bases outside the gene matches: 11. The CDR3 extends over 15 amino acids. In nucleotides, the CDR3 is TGTGCCAGCAGGGGGGACGGGCCGGGGGGCTACGAGCAGTACTTC. Protein: CASRGDGPGGYEQYF.

This clonotype was seen more than once but under ten times. The rearrangement links TRBV4-1 to TRBJ1-1; possibly TRBD1 for D (5 bases). Germline V lookup: CDR1 MGHRA, CDR2 YSYEKL. The CDR3 loop spans 14 amino acids. V was trimmed by 4 bases and J by 5 bases, leaving 14 bases between them. For the CDR3, the DNA is TGCGCCAGCAGCCTAACTTCGACAGAGACTGAAGCTTTCTTT. Encoded protein: CASSLTSTETEAFF.

The CDR3 loop reads CASSKAQVKGASEKLFF. The CDR3, as DNA: TGTGCCAGCAGCAAAGCGCAAGTTAAGGGGGCAAGTGAAAAACTGTTTTTT. The chain couples TRBV21-1 to TRBJ1-4; the table's D call, TRBD1, has no DNA check behind it. TRBV21-1 is a listed pseudogene. This CDR3 region has 17 residues.

This chain joins TRBV25-1 and TRBJ2-7, with TRBD1 as a possible D gene (6 bases). Germline V gene data show CDR1 as MGHDK and CDR2 as SYGVNS. V lost 11 bases to trimming and J lost 0 bases, with 14 bases between them. The CDR3 has 13 amino acids. CDR3 region: CAVEAGVSYEQYF. The CDR3 bases are TGTGCCGTCGAGGCAGGGGTCTCCTACGAGCAGTACTTC.

This chain joins TRBV7-2 and TRBJ2-1, with TRBD1 matching over 8 bases. The CDR3 covers 13 residues. With 2 bases clipped from V and 9 bases from J, the junction kept 3 bases outside the gene matches. Germline V CDR1 and CDR2: SGHTA, FQGNSA. CDR3: CASSLQGAIEQFF. The CDR3 DNA is TGTGCCAGCAGCTTACAGGGGGCCATTGAGCAGTTCTTC. Supplemented by reference TRBV7-2 and TRBJ2-1, the full variable domain reads GAGVSQSPSNKVTEKGKDVELRCDPISGHTALYWYRQSLGQGLEFLIYFQGNSAPDKSGLPSDRFSAERTGGSVSTLTIQRTQQEDSAVYLCASSLQGAIEQFFGPGTRLTVL.

Only a few counts were recorded for this clonotype. The V call is TRBV18, the J call TRBJ1-3; no clear D gene. V gave up 0 bases and J gave up 0 bases, with 6 bases separating them. CDR3 length: 15 amino acids. Germline V CDR1 and CDR2: KGHSH, LQKENI. This chain's CDR3 is CASSPPASSGNTIYF. The CDR3 DNA is TGTGCCAGCTCACCACCGGCCAGCTCTGGAAACACCATATATTTT.